Listed below are T cell receptor beta chains from one sample, sequenced in a study of blood T cell repertoires in COVID-19. The assay was immunoSEQ multiplex PCR, and TCRdb's table has in-frame clones only and misses some. The sample consists of about 170,000 clones, approximately 80% of them appearing once. What was sequenced was PBMCs or T cells enriched from blood (not recorded which). The receptors come from a man in his fifties or sixties who had recovered from COVID-19. CDR3s include the opening cysteine and the closing phenylalanine or tryptophan. The D gene is left open where the match is weak. Only some rows state a clone size, as once, few, many or a class for expanded clones.

clone_size	v_call	d_call	j_call	cdr3_aa	cdr3_nt
-	TRBV10-3	-	TRBJ2-3	CASNTGFPTDTQYF	TGTGCCAGCAATACAGGGTTCCCCACGGATACGCAGTATTTT
-	TRBV15	TRBD1	TRBJ2-2	CATRDRGTGELFF	TGTGCCACCCGGGACAGGGGGACCGGGGAGCTGTTTTTT
-	TRBV18	TRBD1	TRBJ1-6	CASSPAGARGRSPLHF	TGTGCCAGCTCACCCGCCGGGGCCAGGGGGAGGTCACCCCTCCACTTT
-	TRBV19	-	TRBJ2-1	CASSISRRGYNEQFF	TGTGCCAGTAGTATTTCGCGCAGGGGCTACAATGAGCAGTTCTTC
-	TRBV2	TRBD1	TRBJ2-5	CASRTGTGLETQYF	TGTGCCAGCAGGACCGGGACAGGGTTGGAGACCCAGTACTTC
-	TRBV4-2	-	TRBJ1-5	CASSQDFGFSGQPQHF	TGTGCCAGCAGCCAAGACTTCGGGTTCAGCGGTCAGCCCCAGCATTTT
-	TRBV7-3	TRBD1	TRBJ2-1	CASSFMDRTNEQFF	TGTGCCAGCAGCTTTATGGACAGGACGAATGAGCAGTTCTTC
-	TRBV11-2	-	TRBJ2-7	CASSLDLRRQGLSYEQYF	TGTGCCAGCAGCTTAGATCTAAGGAGGCAGGGGCTCTCCTACGAGCAGTACTTC
-	TRBV4-2	-	TRBJ2-7	CASSQGQRYEQYF	TGTGCCAGCAGCCAAGGACAGCGATACGAGCAGTACTTC
-	TRBV18	TRBD1	TRBJ2-5	CASSTGVEETQYF	TGTGCCAGCTCTACAGGGGTAGAAGAGACCCAGTACTTC
-	TRBV10-3	-	TRBJ1-6	CAISGSGGENSPLHF	TGTGCCATCAGTGGTTCGGGGGGCGAGAATTCACCCCTCCACTTT
-	TRBV3-1/TRBV3-2	TRBD2	TRBJ2-1	CASSQGTSGGARISEQFF	TGTGCCAGCAGCCAGGGGACTAGCGGGGGGGCGCGTATCAGTGAGCAGTTCTTC
-	TRBV11-2	TRBD2	TRBJ2-3	CATRLAGADTQYF	TGTGCCACCAGACTAGCGGGGGCAGATACGCAGTATTTT
-	TRBV24-1	TRBD1	TRBJ2-7	CATSDPGQGFSEQYF	TGTGCCACCAGTGACCCGGGACAGGGTTTTAGCGAGCAGTACTTC
-	TRBV7-3	TRBD2	TRBJ2-3	CASSLGGGLGTDTQYF	TGTGCCAGCAGCTTAGGTGGGGGACTAGGCACAGATACGCAGTATTTT
-	TRBV12-5	-	TRBJ1-2	CASGLPGLNYTF	TGTGCTAGTGGTTTACCCGGACTTAACTACACCTTC
-	TRBV6-2/TRBV6-3	TRBD1	TRBJ1-2	CASSRALTGFHGYTF	TGTGCCAGCAGCCGAGCCCTGACAGGGTTTCATGGCTACACCTTC
-	TRBV27	-	TRBJ2-7	CASSLYLARHEQYF	TGTGCCAGCAGTTTATATTTAGCTAGACACGAGCAGTACTTC
-	TRBV6-1	TRBD1	TRBJ2-2	CASSALGTGVDTGELFF	TGTGCCAGCAGTGCACTCGGGACAGGGGTCGACACCGGGGAGCTGTTTTTT
-	TRBV7-2	TRBD2	TRBJ2-7	CASSLGTSGALPTHEQYF	TGTGCCAGCAGCTTAGGGACTAGCGGGGCGCTACCTACCCACGAGCAGTACTTC
few	TRBV2	TRBD2	TRBJ2-1	CASSSSGGSYNEQFF	TGTGCCAGCAGTAGTAGCGGGGGTTCCTACAATGAGCAGTTCTTC
-	TRBV19	TRBD1	TRBJ1-1	CASSRNPGQGIGTEAFF	TGTGCCAGTAGTAGGAATCCGGGACAGGGGATTGGCACTGAAGCTTTCTTT
-	TRBV24-1	TRBD1	TRBJ1-3	CATSDLAGGILNSGNTIYF	TGTGCCACCAGTGATTTGGCAGGGGGCATCCTAAACTCTGGAAACACCATATATTTT
-	TRBV12-3/TRBV12-4	-	TRBJ1-1	CASTKTLNTEAFF	TGTGCCAGCACCAAAACACTGAACACTGAAGCTTTCTTT
-	TRBV7-2	-	TRBJ1-2	CASSATMNYGYTF	TGTGCCAGCAGCGCCACAATGAACTATGGCTACACCTTC
-	TRBV11-2	TRBD1	TRBJ1-1	CASSLEGTVNTEAFF	TGTGCCAGCAGCTTAGAGGGGACAGTAAACACTGAAGCTTTCTTT
few	TRBV5-1	TRBD1	TRBJ2-5	CASSWDRETQYF	TGCGCCAGCAGCTGGGACAGGGAGACCCAGTACTTC
-	TRBV15	-	TRBJ1-2	CATSREGDPTF	TGTGCCACCAGCAGAGAGGGCGATCCGACCTTC
-	TRBV10-3	-	TRBJ1-1	CAISESIMGAGGAFF	TGTGCCATCAGTGAGTCGATTATGGGTGCGGGGGGAGCTTTCTTT
-	TRBV12-5	TRBD1	TRBJ2-7	CASGLVLGQDHYEQYF	TGTGCTAGTGGTTTGGTACTTGGACAGGATCACTACGAGCAGTACTTC
-	TRBV30	-	TRBJ1-1	CAWSVPGIEAFF	TGTGCCTGGAGTGTACCCGGGATTGAAGCTTTCTTT
-	TRBV18	-	TRBJ1-4	CASTRGLSNEKLFF	TGTGCCAGCACACGAGGGTTGTCTAATGAAAAACTGTTTTTT
-	TRBV12-5	-	TRBJ2-1	CASGLVDWRGFFF	TGTGCTAGTGGTTTGGTAGACTGGAGGGGTTTCTTCTTC
-	TRBV7-9	TRBD1	TRBJ1-4	CASALQGFPSEKLFF	TGTGCCAGCGCCCTACAGGGGTTTCCGAGTGAAAAACTGTTTTTT
few	TRBV19	-	TRBJ1-2	CASSIGYGSYGYTF	TGTGCCAGTAGTATAGGATACGGGAGCTATGGCTACACCTTC
few	TRBV24-1	-	TRBJ2-5	CATSDKRDSPRETQYF	TGTGCCACCAGTGATAAACGGGACTCTCCTAGGGAGACCCAGTACTTC
-	TRBV21-1	-	TRBJ1-5	CATLFPRQGVGYSNQPQHF	TGTGCCACCCTCTTCCCGCGACAGGGGGTGGGCTATAGCAATCAGCCCCAGCATTTT